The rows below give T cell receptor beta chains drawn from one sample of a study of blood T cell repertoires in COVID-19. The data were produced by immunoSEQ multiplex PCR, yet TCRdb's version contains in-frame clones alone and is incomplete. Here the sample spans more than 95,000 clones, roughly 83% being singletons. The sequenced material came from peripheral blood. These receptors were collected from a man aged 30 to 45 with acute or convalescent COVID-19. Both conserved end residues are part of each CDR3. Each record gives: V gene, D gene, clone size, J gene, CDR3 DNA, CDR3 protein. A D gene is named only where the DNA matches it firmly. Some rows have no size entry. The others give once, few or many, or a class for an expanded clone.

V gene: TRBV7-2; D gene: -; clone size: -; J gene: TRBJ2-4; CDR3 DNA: TGTGCCAGCAGCATCCGGTCCGGGGATCCTTACTTC; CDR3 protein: CASSIRSGDPYF
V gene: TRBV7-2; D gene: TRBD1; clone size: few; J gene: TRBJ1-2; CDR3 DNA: TGTGCCAGCAGCTTAGACAGGGGGCCGTATGGCTACACCTTC; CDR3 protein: CASSLDRGPYGYTF
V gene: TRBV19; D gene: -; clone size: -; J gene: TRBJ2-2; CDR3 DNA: TGTGCCAGTAGAGGCCCCGGAGGCGCCGGGGAGCTGTTTTTT; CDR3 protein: CASRGPGGAGELFF
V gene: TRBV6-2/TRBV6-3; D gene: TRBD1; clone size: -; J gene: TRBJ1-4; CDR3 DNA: TGTGCCAGCAGTTACCCCGGACAGGGGGTTGTTTCTAATGAAAAACTGTTTTTT; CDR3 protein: CASSYPGQGVVSNEKLFF
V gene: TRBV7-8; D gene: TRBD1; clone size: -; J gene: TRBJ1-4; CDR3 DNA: TGTGCCAGCAGCTTAGTCTGGACAGGGAGGGAAAAACTGTTTTTT; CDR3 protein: CASSLVWTGREKLFF
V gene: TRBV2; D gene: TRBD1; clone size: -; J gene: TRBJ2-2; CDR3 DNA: TGTGCCAGCAGTCCTTTACAGGGGCCCGGGGAGCTGTTTTTT; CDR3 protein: CASSPLQGPGELFF
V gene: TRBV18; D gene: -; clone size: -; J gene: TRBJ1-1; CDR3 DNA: TGTGCCAGCTCACCACCTACTGAGAACACTGAAGCTTTCTTT; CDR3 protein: CASSPPTENTEAFF
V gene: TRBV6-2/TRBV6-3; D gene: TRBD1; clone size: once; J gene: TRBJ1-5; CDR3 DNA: TGTGCCAGCAGTTACGGAAGTCTATCCAGGGGGCGATTGGGTCAGCCCCAGCATTTT; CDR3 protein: CASSYGSLSRGRLGQPQHF
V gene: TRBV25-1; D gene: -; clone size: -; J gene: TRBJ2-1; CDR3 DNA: TGTGCCAGCAGTGCGGGTTCCTACAATGAGCAGTTCTTC; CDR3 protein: CASSAGSYNEQFF
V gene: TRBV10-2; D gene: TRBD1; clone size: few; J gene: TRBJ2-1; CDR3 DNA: TGCGCCAGCAGCGCACCCGACAGGGTACACTACAATGAGCAGTTCTTC; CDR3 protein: CASSAPDRVHYNEQFF
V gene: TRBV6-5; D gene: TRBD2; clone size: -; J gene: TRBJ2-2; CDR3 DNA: TGTGCCACTCGCGCGAGCGGGACCACCGGGGAGCTGTTTTTT; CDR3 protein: CATRASGTTGELFF
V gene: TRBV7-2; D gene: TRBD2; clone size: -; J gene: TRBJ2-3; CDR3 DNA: TGTGCCAGCAGCTTAGACACTAGCGGAGGTAGCACAGATACGCAGTATTTT; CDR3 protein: CASSLDTSGGSTDTQYF
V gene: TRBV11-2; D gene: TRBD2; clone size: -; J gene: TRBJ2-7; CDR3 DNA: TGTGCCAGTACTCTAGCGGGGAGGGGTTACGAGCAGTACTTC; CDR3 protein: CASTLAGRGYEQYF
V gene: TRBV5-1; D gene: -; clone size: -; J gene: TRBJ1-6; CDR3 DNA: TGCGCCAGCAGCTTGGAAGGACAGCTGAGCTCCTATAATTCACCCCTCCACTTT; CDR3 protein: CASSLEGQLSSYNSPLHF
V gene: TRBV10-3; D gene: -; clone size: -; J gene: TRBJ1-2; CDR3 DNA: TGTGCCATCAGTCGGGACTTAGCTAACTATGGCTACACCTTC; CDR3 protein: CAISRDLANYGYTF
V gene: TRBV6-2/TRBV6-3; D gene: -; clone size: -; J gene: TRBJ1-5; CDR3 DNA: TGTGCCAGCAGTTACTCAGGCCGGGGTGGTCAGCCCCAGCATTTT; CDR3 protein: CASSYSGRGGQPQHF
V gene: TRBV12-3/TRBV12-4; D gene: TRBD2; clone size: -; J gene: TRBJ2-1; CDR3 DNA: TGTGCCAGCAGTTTTGGGACTAGCCCATTCTTC; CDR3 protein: CASSFGTSPFF
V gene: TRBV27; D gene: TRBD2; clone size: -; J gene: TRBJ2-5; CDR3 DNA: TGTGCCAGCAGTCCTGGGACTAGCGGTTTCCAAGAGACCCAGTACTTC; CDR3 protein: CASSPGTSGFQETQYF
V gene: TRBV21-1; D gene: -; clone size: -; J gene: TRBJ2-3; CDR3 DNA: TGTGCCAGCAGCAAAGGCCGGGGGAGAGTGAGTAGGAGAGGCACAGATACGCAGTATTTT; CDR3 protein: CASSKGRGRVSRRGTDTQYF
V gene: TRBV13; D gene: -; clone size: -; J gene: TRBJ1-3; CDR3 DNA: TGTGCCAGCAGCTTAAGTGCAGGGCTCTCTGGAAACACCATATATTTT; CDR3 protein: CASSLSAGLSGNTIYF
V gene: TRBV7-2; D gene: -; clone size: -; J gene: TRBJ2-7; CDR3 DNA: TGTGCCAGCAGCCTTCACAGAACATACGAGCAGTACTTC; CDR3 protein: CASSLHRTYEQYF
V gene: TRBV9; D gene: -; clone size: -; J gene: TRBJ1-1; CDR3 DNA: TGTGCCAGCAGCCCACGTCCCGGGACACAGAACACTGAAGCTTTCTTT; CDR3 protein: CASSPRPGTQNTEAFF
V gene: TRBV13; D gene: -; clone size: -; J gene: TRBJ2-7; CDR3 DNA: TGTGCCAGCACCCAACAGGGTTTCGAGCAGTACTTC; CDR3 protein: CASTQQGFEQYF
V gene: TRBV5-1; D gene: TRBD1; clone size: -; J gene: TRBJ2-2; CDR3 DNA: TGCGCCAGCAGCCCGAGGGGGCAGGCTAACACCGGGGAGCTGTTTTTT; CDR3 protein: CASSPRGQANTGELFF
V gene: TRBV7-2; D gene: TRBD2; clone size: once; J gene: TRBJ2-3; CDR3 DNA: TGTGCCAGCAGCTCCAGGGGACTAGCGGGGGTCTATAGCACAGATACGCAGTATTTT; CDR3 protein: CASSSRGLAGVYSTDTQYF
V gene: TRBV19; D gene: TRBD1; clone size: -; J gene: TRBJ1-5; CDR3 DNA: TGTGCCAGTAGTATAGTGGGACAGCTCTTTAATAGCAATCAGCCCCAGCATTTT; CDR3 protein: CASSIVGQLFNSNQPQHF
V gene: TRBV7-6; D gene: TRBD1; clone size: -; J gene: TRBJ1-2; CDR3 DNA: TGTGCCAGCAGCTTAGGGGGGACAGGGGCTAACTATGGCTACACCTTC; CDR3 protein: CASSLGGTGANYGYTF